This T cell receptor beta chain was documented in a study of regulatory T cells in long-lasting Graves disease. Trimming took 4 bases from V and 6 from J, leaving 11 bases between them. CDR1 is MNHNS and CDR2 is SASEGT in the germline V gene. The CDR3 has 13 amino acids. In this sample, this clonotype turned up many times. Its antigen is unidentified. Libraries of TCR beta came from iRepertoire HTBI primers plus Arm-PCR of CDR3 regions. A single record per CDR3 protein comes from TCRdb applying MiXCR to the multiplex PCR reads. The sample lists 400,000 to 500,000 distinct CDR3 sequences; 16% were seen once. The time point is: newly diagnosed GD, antithyroid drugs for less than 3 months. Following extraction of RNA from PBMCs, that RNA was used to make the TCR library. Notes on the study in general: Persistent disease favored TRBV28, TRBJ1-2 and TRBJ2-5.

The same specimen was also included in a second study, on T cells in Graves' hyperthyroidism and ophthalmopathy. As that study records: Each diagnosis was grounded in clinical symptoms, serum thyroxine and TRAb, thyroid ultrasound, and orbital computed tomography.

The clonotype was recovered from a woman aged 30 to 39 with Graves disease. J is TRBJ2-3 and V is TRBV6-1; D is ambiguous. Sample: peripheral blood mononuclear cells (PBMCs), taken at new diagnosis, from a patient treated with antithyroid drugs. This CDR3 is CASSGYPADTQYF. The DNA of the CDR3 is TGTGCCAGCAGTGGGTATCCGGCGGATACGCAGTATTTT.